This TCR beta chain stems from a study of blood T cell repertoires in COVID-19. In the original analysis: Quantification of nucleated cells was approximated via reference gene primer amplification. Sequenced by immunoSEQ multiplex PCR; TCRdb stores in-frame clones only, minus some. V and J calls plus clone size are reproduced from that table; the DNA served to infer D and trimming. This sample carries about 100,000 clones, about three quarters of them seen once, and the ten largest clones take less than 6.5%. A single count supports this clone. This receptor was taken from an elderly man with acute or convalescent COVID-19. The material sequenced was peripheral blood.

CDR3 sequence (DNA): TGTGCCAGCAGTTACGACAGGGGAGTCGAAAAACTGTTTTTT. It encodes CASSYDRGVEKLFF. This sequence joins TRBV6-5 and TRBJ1-4; 8 bases match TRBD1. V was clipped by 2 bases and J by 8 bases; unmatched bases: 4. The germline CDR1 and CDR2 sequences are MNHEY and SVGAGI. The CDR3 sequence is 14 residues long.